The present T cell receptor (beta chain) was sequenced within a study of blood T cells in healthy people across ages. Study at large: Capturing about one barcoded beta molecule per two T cells was achieved by template switching.

Germline V CDR1 and CDR2: DFQATT, SNEGSKA (reference sequence). The CDR3 extends over 13 amino acids. The junction had 7 bases not matched to a gene; V was cut back by 7 bases and J by 3 bases. Approximately 10 milliliters was the volume of peripheral blood drawn from each donor. It was with a sample-barcoded 5' primer and a J-beta primer mix that a second PCR of about 6 to 11 cycles was run. Every molecule of cDNA carried a tag from a template-switch adaptor with 12 random nucleotides. Each sample provided no less than 3 million CDR3-containing paired-end reads. TCRdb ran MiXCR on the 5' RACE reads and lists one entry per CDR3 protein. The repertoire holds more than 1,400,000 distinct CDR3 sequences, with 42% as singletons.

Sequencing was carried out using blood. V gene TRBV20-1 combines with J gene TRBJ2-7; 9 bases agree with TRBD2. This TCR was recovered from a woman aged 18-35 years in good health. The CDR3 is CSVLAGKNYEQYF. The CDR3 bases are TGCAGTGTACTAGCGGGCAAGAACTACGAGCAGTACTTC.